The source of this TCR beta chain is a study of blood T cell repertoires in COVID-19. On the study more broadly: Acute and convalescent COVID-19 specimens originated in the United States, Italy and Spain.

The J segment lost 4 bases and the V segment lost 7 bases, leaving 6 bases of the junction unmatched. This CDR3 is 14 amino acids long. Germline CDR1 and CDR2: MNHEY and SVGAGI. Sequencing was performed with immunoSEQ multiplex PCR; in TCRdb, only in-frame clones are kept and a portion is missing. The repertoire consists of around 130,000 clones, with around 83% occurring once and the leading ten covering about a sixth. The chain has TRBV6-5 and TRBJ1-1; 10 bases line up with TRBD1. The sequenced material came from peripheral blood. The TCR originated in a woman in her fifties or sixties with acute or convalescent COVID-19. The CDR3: CASNGDRGTTEAFF. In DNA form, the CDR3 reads TGTGCCAGCAACGGGGACAGGGGTACCACTGAAGCTTTCTTT.